One sample yielded the 6 T cell receptor beta chains listed below, sequenced in a study of T cells after yellow fever vaccination (dated by TCRdb to the late 2010s). Receptors were amplified or captured by 5' RACE. The sequencer listed for this sample is Illumina HiSeq 2500. Starting from the raw public reads, TCRdb applied fastp trimming at Q25, assembled clones with MiXCR and retained in-frame beta chains. All rows with the same CDR3 protein become a single entry with the most common DNA and genes. Here the sample has hundreds of thousands of distinct CDR3 sequences; less than 15% occur a single time. The ten largest account for roughly an eighth of the sample. What this sample's treatment or condition label stands for: live attenuated yellow fever vaccine strain. The sequencing here drew on PBMCs, taken on the day of the yellow fever booster vaccination. Receptors originate from a man aged 25-45 years who received the YFV17D yellow fever vaccine.

The J gene is TRBJ1-2, the V gene TRBV7-9; the D is unclear. This CDR3 contains 15 residues. Trimming shortened V by 0 bases and J by 1 base, and 9 bases separated the two germline ends. The germline V gene encodes CDR1 SEHNR and CDR2 FQNEAQ (reference sequence). In nucleotides, the CDR3 is TGTGCCAGCAGCTTAGCGGCAGCTCATAACTATGGCTACACCTTC. Translating it yields CASSLAAAHNYGYTF.

V gene TRBV9 combines with J gene TRBJ2-2; no firm D call. The CDR3 extends over 14 amino acids. V was pared by 0 bases and J by 3 bases, with 6 bases between. CDR1 is SGDLS and CDR2 is YYNGEE in the germline V gene. The CDR3 reads CASSVGWDTGELFF. CDR3 DNA sequence: TGTGCCAGCAGCGTAGGGTGGGACACCGGGGAGCTGTTTTTT.

This clonotype was detected a few times. The DNA for the CDR3 is TGCAGTGCCCAAGTTGGTACCAACACTGAAGCTTTCTTT. The encoded protein is CSAQVGTNTEAFF. The V and J genes are TRBV20-1 and TRBJ1-1; D uncertain. CDR1 is DFQATT, CDR2 SNEGSKA, per germline (reference sequence). Trimming pared 6 bases from V and 2 bases from J, leaving 13 bases between. CDR3 length: 13 residues.

In this sample, this clonotype turned up a few times. The gene calls are TRBV3-1 and TRBJ2-7; unclear D gene. The CDR3 totals 17 residues. Germline V gene sequence: CDR1 LGHDT, CDR2 YNNKEL (reference sequence). Trimming took off 0 bases at V and 0 bases at J, with 15 bases between the two ends. CDR3 bases: TGTGCCAGCAGCCAAGAGACAAGACGGTCGAGCTCCTACGAGCAGTACTTC. It translates to CASSQETRRSSSYEQYF.

This clonotype appeared many times. The V call is TRBV7-2, the J call TRBJ1-2, with 8 bases lining up with TRBD1. V dropped 0 bases and J dropped 7; count of bases not matched to a gene: 4. The CDR3 sequence is 14 residues long. From germline, CDR1 is SGHTA and CDR2 FQGNSA. The CDR3 DNA sequence: TGTGCCAGCAGCTTAGCGCAGGGGGCGTCTGGCTACACCTTC. It is translated as CASSLAQGASGYTF. Variable domain in full (rest from reference TRBV7-2 and TRBJ1-2): GAGVSQSPSNKVTEKGKDVELRCDPISGHTALYWYRQSLGQGLEFLIYFQGNSAPDKSGLPSDRFSAERTGGSVSTLTIQRTQQEDSAVYLCASSLAQGASGYTFGSGTRLTVV.

This clonotype was observed many times. This chain uses TRBV7-9 with TRBJ2-1; 7 nucleotides line up with TRBD1. The J segment lost 2 bases and the V segment lost 5 bases, leaving 9 bases of the junction unmatched. This CDR3 comprises 16 residues. Per the germline V gene, CDR1 is SEHNR and CDR2 is FQNEAQ (reference sequence). The CDR3 spells CASSPKQGPAYNEQFF. Written as DNA, the CDR3 is TGTGCCAGCAGCCCCAAACAGGGGCCCGCCTACAATGAGCAGTTCTTC.